This is a list of T cell receptor beta chains from one sample in a study of T cells in localized non-small cell lung cancer. Clones were sequenced by immunoSEQ multiplex PCR, and TCRdb holds only the in-frame ones, with some missing. The top ten hold 15% to 20% of the sample, which has tens of thousands of clones, around 81% seen once. Sample: PBMCs, taken before any cancer treatment. These receptors were obtained from a man aged 40 to 70 with stage II squamous cell lung carcinoma. Both conserved end residues are part of each CDR3. A D gene is named only where the DNA matches it firmly. Clone size is stated in some rows and not others, as once, few, many or a class when expanded.

J gene,D gene,CDR3 length,V gene,clone size,CDR3 protein,CDR3 DNA
TRBJ1-1,TRBD1,16,TRBV9,-,CASSVAAGTGKGEAFF,TGTGCCAGCAGCGTAGCTGCGGGGACAGGTAAGGGGGAAGCTTTCTTT
TRBJ2-1,TRBD2,15,TRBV5-1,-,CASSYRLANYNEQFF,TGCGCCAGCAGCTACCGACTAGCGAACTACAATGAGCAGTTCTTC
TRBJ2-7,TRBD1,15,TRBV6-1,-,CASSTRQGASYEQYF,TGTGCCAGCAGCACGCGACAGGGGGCTTCCTACGAGCAGTACTTC
TRBJ2-5,-,13,TRBV27,-,CASSYGGQETQYF,TGTGCCAGCAGTTACGGGGGCCAAGAGACCCAGTACTTC
TRBJ1-1,-,11,TRBV30,-,CAWSKSTEAFF,TGTGCCTGGAGCAAATCCACTGAAGCTTTCTTT
TRBJ2-1,TRBD2,15,TRBV4-3,-,CASSQDSRGAFEQFF,TGCGCCAGCAGCCAAGACTCGCGGGGGGCGTTCGAGCAGTTCTTC
TRBJ1-1,-,12,TRBV29-1,-,CSVDGENTEAFF,TGCAGCGTTGACGGGGAGAACACTGAAGCTTTCTTT
TRBJ2-2,TRBD2,16,TRBV9,-,CASTLGPLAQSGELFF,TGTGCCAGCACTTTAGGGCCACTAGCGCAAAGCGGGGAGCTGTTTTTT
TRBJ2-1,-,12,TRBV5-1,-,CASSPDYNEQFF,TGCGCCAGCAGCCCGGACTACAATGAGCAGTTCTTC
TRBJ1-2,-,15,TRBV14,-,CASSQVDPDPYGYTF,TGTGCCAGCAGCCAAGTCGACCCCGATCCCTATGGCTACACCTTC
TRBJ2-7,-,15,TRBV10-3,-,CAIGSPSAGHYEQYF,TGTGCCATCGGCTCGCCCTCAGCGGGTCACTACGAGCAGTACTTC
TRBJ1-4,-,16,TRBV10-2,-,CASSESTRRAGEKLFF,TGCGCCAGCAGTGAGTCGACTCGCAGGGCGGGAGAAAAACTGTTTTTT
TRBJ2-1,TRBD2,10,TRBV5-4,-,CACRRGGLFF,TGTGCCTGCCGGCGGGGGGGGTTGTTCTTC
TRBJ1-2,TRBD1,13,TRBV29-1,-,CSGRTGRPYGYTF,TGCAGCGGTCGGACAGGCCGCCCCTATGGCTACACCTTC
TRBJ2-7,-,12,TRBV2,-,CASREVPHEQYF,TGTGCCAGCAGGGAGGTGCCCCACGAGCAGTACTTC
TRBJ2-7,-,12,TRBV29-1,-,CSVKRGSYEQYF,TGCAGCGTCAAAAGGGGGTCCTACGAGCAGTACTTC
TRBJ2-7,TRBD1,15,TRBV15,-,CATSRAGDRVYEQYF,TGTGCCACCAGCAGAGCCGGGGACAGGGTCTACGAGCAGTACTTC
TRBJ2-3,TRBD2,13,TRBV19,-,CASSIAGGDTQYF,TGTGCCAGTAGTATAGCGGGGGGAGATACGCAGTATTTT
TRBJ1-6,TRBD1,15,TRBV5-6,-,CASSQRGLSNSPLHF,TGTGCCAGCAGCCAAAGGGGGCTCTCTAATTCACCCCTCCACTTT
TRBJ2-7,TRBD1,13,TRBV6-5,-,CASRRDRVHEQYF,TGTGCCAGCAGACGGGACAGGGTTCACGAGCAGTACTTC
TRBJ1-2,-,12,TRBV7-9,-,CASSFDGYGYTF,TGTGCCAGCAGCTTTGACGGATATGGCTACACCTTC
TRBJ1-6,-,14,TRBV4-1,few,CASRRRQDNSPLHF,TGCGCCAGCAGGAGGAGACAGGATAATTCACCCCTCCACTTT
TRBJ2-5,TRBD1,14,TRBV6-6,-,CASSYRTGQETQYF,TGTGCCAGCAGTTACCGGACAGGACAAGAGACCCAGTACTTC
TRBJ1-1,-,14,TRBV5-1,-,CASSGTGSHTEAFF,TGCGCCAGCAGCGGTACAGGTTCTCACACTGAAGCTTTCTTT
TRBJ2-7,-,15,TRBV5-5,-,CASSLGFASSYEQYF,TGTGCCAGCAGCTTGGGGTTTGCTAGCTCCTACGAGCAGTACTTC
TRBJ2-5,-,16,TRBV5-1,-,CASSLGVYPGEETQYF,TGCGCCAGCAGCTTGGGGGTCTATCCCGGGGAAGAGACCCAGTACTTC
TRBJ2-3,-,16,TRBV9,once,CASSAHEGQRTDTQYF,TGTGCCAGCAGCGCCCACGAAGGGCAGCGCACAGATACGCAGTATTTT
TRBJ2-1,TRBD2,15,TRBV28,-,CASSLGLAVYNEQFF,TGTGCCAGCAGTTTAGGTCTAGCGGTATACAATGAGCAGTTCTTC
TRBJ1-6,-,14,TRBV6-1,-,CASYRDLQNSPLHF,TGTGCCAGCTACCGGGACTTACAGAATTCACCCCTCCACTTT
TRBJ2-7,-,15,TRBV2,-,CASSTHDSATKEQYF,TGTGCCAGCAGCACCCATGATAGCGCCACTAAGGAGCAGTACTTC
TRBJ1-6,-,15,TRBV7-9,-,CASSLVGLGVSPLHF,TGTGCCAGCAGCTTAGTAGGACTGGGGGTTTCACCCCTCCACTTT
TRBJ2-1,-,14,TRBV2,once,CASSEAQTGNEQFF,TGTGCCAGCAGTGAAGCGCAAACAGGGAATGAGCAGTTCTTC
TRBJ2-5,TRBD1,14,TRBV29-1,-,CSARTGGGIETQYF,TGCAGCGCCAGGACAGGGGGCGGGATAGAGACCCAGTACTTC
TRBJ2-3,-,14,TRBV2,-,CASSEAPGGNTQYF,TGTGCCAGCAGTGAAGCGCCTGGGGGTAATACGCAGTATTTT
TRBJ2-1,-,16,TRBV7-3,-,CASSFAPGRTYNEQFF,TGTGCCAGCAGTTTTGCTCCGGGACGGACCTACAATGAGCAGTTCTTC
TRBJ1-2,-,15,TRBV11-2,few,CASSLVLTGTNGYTF,TGTGCCAGCAGCTTAGTTCTCACAGGGACCAATGGCTACACCTTC
TRBJ2-1,TRBD2,16,TRBV11-2,-,CASIPGASGSYNEQFF,TGTGCCAGCATCCCCGGGGCTAGCGGGAGTTACAATGAGCAGTTCTTC
TRBJ2-1,TRBD2,14,TRBV2,-,CASSVNSGGNEQFF,TGTGCCAGCAGTGTAAACAGCGGGGGTAATGAGCAGTTCTTC
TRBJ2-1,TRBD2,17,TRBV5-1,once,CASSEPRLAGGYNEQFF,TGCGCCAGCAGCGAACCCCGACTAGCGGGGGGGTACAATGAGCAGTTCTTC
TRBJ2-3,-,15,TRBV14,-,CASSRGLQSTDTQYF,TGTGCCAGCAGTAGGGGACTCCAAAGCACAGATACGCAGTATTTT
TRBJ2-5,-,11,TRBV30,-,CAWSVRETQYF,TGTGCCTGGAGTGTACGGGAGACCCAGTACTTC
TRBJ2-3,TRBD2,14,TRBV7-9,-,CASARAGSTDTQYF,TGTGCCAGCGCTCGAGCGGGGAGCACAGATACGCAGTATTTT
TRBJ2-2,-,15,TRBV2,-,CATRTQGSNTGELFF,TGTGCCACCCGTACCCAGGGGTCGAACACCGGGGAGCTGTTTTTT
TRBJ1-4,TRBD1,16,TRBV6-4,once,CASRPRTGGAGEKLFF,TGTGCCAGCAGGCCCAGGACAGGGGGCGCGGGTGAAAAACTGTTTTTT
TRBJ2-5,TRBD2,14,TRBV5-6,-,CASSPTIAGETQYF,TGTGCCAGCAGCCCCACGATAGCGGGAGAGACCCAGTACTTC
TRBJ2-5,-,13,TRBV7-7,-,CASSLLLGETQYF,TGTGCTAGCAGCTTATTACTGGGAGAGACCCAGTACTTC
TRBJ1-5,-,15,TRBV6-5,-,CASRGSANSNQPQHF,TGTGCCAGCAGGGGAAGCGCCAATAGCAATCAGCCCCAGCATTTT
TRBJ1-5,TRBD1,15,TRBV19,-,CASLRSGQAGQPQHF,TGTGCCAGCCTTCGCTCCGGACAGGCCGGCCAGCCCCAGCATTTT
TRBJ1-4,-,16,TRBV28,-,CASSPDSLATNEKLFF,TGTGCCAGCAGTCCAGACAGCCTTGCAACTAATGAAAAACTGTTTTTT
TRBJ1-1,-,11,TRBV7-8,-,CASSLGTEAFF,TGTGCCAGCAGCTTGGGAACTGAAGCTTTCTTT
TRBJ2-7,TRBD2,13,TRBV4-3,-,CASSQAPGREQYF,TGCGCCAGCAGCCAAGCCCCCGGGAGGGAGCAGTACTTC
TRBJ1-1,-,12,TRBV6-1,-,CASSLKNTEAFF,TGTGCCAGCAGTCTTAAGAACACTGAAGCTTTCTTT
TRBJ2-3,TRBD2,16,TRBV28,few,CASSSGTSGSTDTQYF,TGTGCCAGCAGTTCTGGGACTAGCGGGAGCACAGATACGCAGTATTTT
TRBJ1-1,TRBD1,15,TRBV4-2,-,CASSHGGQGNTEAFF,TGTGCCAGCAGCCACGGCGGACAGGGGAACACTGAAGCTTTCTTT
TRBJ2-3,TRBD2,19,TRBV11-2,-,CASSSPRLAGGLGGDTQYF,TGTGCCAGCAGCTCGCCTAGACTAGCGGGAGGGCTCGGGGGAGATACGCAGTATTTT
TRBJ2-7,-,12,TRBV7-2,-,CASSTGGNEQYF,TGTGCCAGCAGCACCGGGGGCAACGAGCAGTACTTC
TRBJ2-7,TRBD2,14,TRBV6-6,-,CASRSSGRSYEQYF,TGTGCCAGCAGGTCTAGCGGCCGCTCCTACGAGCAGTACTTC